This paragraph reports one T cell receptor (beta chain). Profiling relied on immunoSEQ multiplex PCR, and the TCRdb table lists in-frame clones only, not all of them. The sample lists some 350,000 clones, 85% to 90% occurring once. The data belong to a study of blood T cell repertoires in COVID-19. This CDR3 has 16 amino acids. Germline CDR1 reads LGHDT; CDR2 reads YNNKEL (reference sequence). The V gene end was trimmed by 4 bases and the J gene end by 3 bases; junction bases not matched to a gene: 8. The sequenced sample consisted of peripheral blood. This sequence joins TRBV3-1 (or the pseudogene TRBV3-2) and TRBJ2-3; 9 bases line up with TRBD2. This sequence originates from a woman aged 45-59 years with COVID-19, enrolled during active disease. The CDR3 loop reads CASSRGAGGFTDTQYF. In nucleotides, the CDR3 is TGTGCCAGCAGCCGGGGGGCGGGAGGGTTTACAGATACGCAGTATTTT.